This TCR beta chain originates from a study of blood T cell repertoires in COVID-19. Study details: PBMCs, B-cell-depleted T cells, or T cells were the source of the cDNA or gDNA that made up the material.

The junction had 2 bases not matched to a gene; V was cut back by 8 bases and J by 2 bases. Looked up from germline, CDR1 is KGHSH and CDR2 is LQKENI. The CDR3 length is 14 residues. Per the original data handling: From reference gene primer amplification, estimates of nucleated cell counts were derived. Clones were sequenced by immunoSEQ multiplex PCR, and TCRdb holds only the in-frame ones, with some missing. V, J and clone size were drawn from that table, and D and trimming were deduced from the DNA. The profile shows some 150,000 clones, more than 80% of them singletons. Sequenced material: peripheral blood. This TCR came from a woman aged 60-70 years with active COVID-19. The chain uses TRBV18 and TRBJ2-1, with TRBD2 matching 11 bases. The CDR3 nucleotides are TGTGCCAGCCTAGCGGGAGGACCCTACAATGAGCAGTTCTTC. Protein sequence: CASLAGGPYNEQFF.